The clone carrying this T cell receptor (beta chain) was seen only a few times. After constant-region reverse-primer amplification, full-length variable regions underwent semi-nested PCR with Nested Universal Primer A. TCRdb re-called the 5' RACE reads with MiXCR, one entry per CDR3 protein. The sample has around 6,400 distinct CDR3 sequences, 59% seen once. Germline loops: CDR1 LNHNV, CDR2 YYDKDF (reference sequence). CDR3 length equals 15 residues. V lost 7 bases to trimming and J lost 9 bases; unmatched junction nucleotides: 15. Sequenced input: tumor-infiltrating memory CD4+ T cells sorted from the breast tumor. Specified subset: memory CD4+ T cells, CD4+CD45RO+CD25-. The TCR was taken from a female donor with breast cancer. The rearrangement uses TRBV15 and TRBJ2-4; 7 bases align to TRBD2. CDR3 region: CATKKGGIGSIIQYF. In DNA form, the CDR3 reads TGTGCCACCAAAAAGGGAGGGATCGGGTCTATCATTCAGTACTTC.